This passage covers 24 T cell receptor beta chains from one sample sequenced in a study of technical replicates of blood from a handful of donors. This table comes from immunoSEQ multiplex PCR, and its TCRdb copy is limited to in-frame clones, with some not included. This table has about 100,000 clones, approximately 95% appearing once. Sequenced input: T cells isolated from PBMCs. The receptors here all came from a human donor in good health.

The rearrangement links TRBV28 to TRBJ1-4; 8 nucleotides agree with TRBD1. V shed 2 bases and J 5 bases; nucleotides not matched to a gene: 10. The CDR3 totals 17 residues. CDR1 is MDHEN, CDR2 SYDVKM, per germline. The CDR3 reads CASSLNRGGIQNEKLFF. As DNA, the CDR3 is TGTGCCAGCAGTTTAAACAGGGGGGGTATACAAAATGAAAAACTGTTTTTT.

The chain couples TRBV25-1 to TRBJ2-3; 12 bases map to TRBD2. The germline V gene encodes CDR1 MGHDK and CDR2 SYGVNS. The ends lost 3 bases at V and 3 bases at J; junction bases unmatched: 7. The CDR3 extends over 17 amino acids. The CDR3 sequence: CASSDHGLAGYTDTQYF. The DNA of the CDR3 is TGTGCCAGCAGTGACCATGGACTAGCGGGATATACAGATACGCAGTATTTT.

V usage is TRBV7-2 and J usage is TRBJ2-7, with a weak D call TRBD1 (6 bases). The CDR3 has 16 amino acids. Germline loops: CDR1 SGHTA, CDR2 FQGNSA. V lost 1 base and J 1 base, leaving 14 bases between the germline ends. CDR3 DNA sequence: TGTGCCAGCAGCTTAGGTGGGGGCCTGGGTTCCTACGAGCAGTACTTC. Translating it yields CASSLGGGLGSYEQYF.

The rearrangement links TRBV4-2 to TRBJ1-4; D is ambiguous. The CDR3 extends over 16 amino acids. V was clipped by 3 bases and J by 4 bases, with 15 bases between them. The germline gives CDR1 LGHNA, CDR2 YNFKEQ. This CDR3 reads CASSQEDPTRNEKLFF. The CDR3 DNA follows: TGTGCCAGCAGCCAGGAGGACCCTACCCGTAATGAAAAACTGTTTTTT.

The chain recombines TRBV27 with TRBJ1-5; 8 nucleotides line up with TRBD1. This CDR3 has 16 residues. Losses at the gene ends were 6 bases for V and 4 bases for J; bases not matched to a gene: 11. In germline, CDR1 is MNHEY, CDR2 SMNVEV (reference sequence). CDR3 protein: CASSYRGILGNQPQHF. The CDR3, as DNA: TGTGCCAGCAGCTACAGGGGGATTCTCGGTAATCAGCCCCAGCATTTT.

The chain joins TRBV15 to TRBJ2-5, with 9 bases that match TRBD1. Looked up from germline, CDR1 is LNHNV and CDR2 is YYDKDF (reference sequence). The CDR3 has 16 amino acids. With 1 base clipped from V and 2 bases from J, the junction kept 5 bases outside the gene matches. CDR3: CATSRGRTGAQETQYF. DNA of the CDR3: TGTGCCACCAGCAGAGGACGGACAGGGGCACAAGAGACCCAGTACTTC.

The chain recombines TRBV9 with TRBJ1-1; no reliable D call. This CDR3 comprises 13 residues. With 1 base removed from V and 3 bases from J, the gap between germline ends came to 7 bases. Per the germline V gene, CDR1 is SGDLS and CDR2 is YYNGEE. CDR3 sequence reads: CASSVQQDTEAFF. CDR3 nucleotide sequence: TGTGCCAGCAGCGTACAGCAGGACACTGAAGCTTTCTTT.

This clone occurred once. This chain joins TRBV10-2 and TRBJ2-1, with D hard to call. Per the germline V gene, CDR1 is WSHSY and CDR2 is SAAADI. Trimming removed 2 bases at V and 7 bases at J, with 3 bases between. This CDR3 has 11 amino acids. The CDR3 is CASSELNEQFF. The CDR3, as DNA: TGCGCCAGCAGTGAGCTAAATGAGCAGTTCTTC.

The CDR3 spells CASSLWVGGENDGYTF. For the CDR3, the DNA is TGTGCCAGCAGCTTGTGGGTCGGGGGGGAAAATGATGGCTACACCTTC. J is TRBJ1-2 and V is TRBV7-3, with D perhaps TRBD1 (5 bases). The CDR3 runs to 16 residues. V was trimmed by 3 bases and J by 6 bases, leaving 20 bases between them. Germline-derived CDR1 and CDR2 are SGHTA and FQGTGA.

The chain couples TRBV2 to TRBJ2-5; 10 nucleotides align to TRBD2. CDR1 and CDR2 (germline): SNHLY, FYNNEI. J lost 4 bases, V lost 3 bases, and 5 bases had no gene match. This CDR3 has 15 residues. The CDR3 DNA follows: TGTGCCAGCAGTGAGGGGCTAGCGGGAGTAGAGACCCAGTACTTC. Translating it yields CASSEGLAGVETQYF.

The J gene is TRBJ1-1, the V gene TRBV7-3; D is possibly TRBD1 (6 bases). V was pared by 5 bases and J by 1 base, with 11 bases between. The V gene's germline CDR1 is SGHTA and CDR2 FQGTGA. This CDR3 has 14 residues. DNA of the CDR3: TGTGCCAGCAGCCCGGGACACACGAACACTGAAGCTTTCTTT. This sequence encodes CASSPGHTNTEAFF.

This chain links TRBV11-2 with TRBJ1-5; 10 bases are a match to TRBD1. Trimming removed 5 bases from V and 7 bases from J; junction bases left unmatched: 8. Germline CDR1 reads SGHAT; CDR2 reads FQNNGV. The CDR3 sequence is 15 residues long. Written as DNA, the CDR3 is TGTGCCAGCAGCCTCGGGACAGGGGAGGTCCAGCCCCAGCATTTT. As protein: CASSLGTGEVQPQHF.

The rearrangement links TRBV2 to TRBJ2-7; D is perhaps TRBD2 (5 bases). V was trimmed by 2 bases and J by 3 bases, leaving 14 bases between them. The CDR3 is 15 amino acids. Germline assignment: CDR1 SNHLY and CDR2 FYNNEI. In nucleotides, the CDR3 is TGTGCCAGCAGTGAACTGCTCGGGGAACACTACGAGCAGTACTTC. Protein product: CASSELLGEHYEQYF.

The V and J genes are TRBV27 and TRBJ2-2; TRBD1 agrees at 9 bases. CDR3 length equals 16 residues. Losses at the gene ends were 7 bases for V and 7 bases for J; bases not matched to a gene: 13. Germline CDR1 reads MNHEY; CDR2 reads SMNVEV (reference sequence). The CDR3 here is CASTLSGQGYLGELFF. In nucleotides, the CDR3 is TGTGCCAGCACCTTGTCGGGACAGGGATACCTCGGGGAGCTGTTTTTT.

The rearrangement joins TRBV29-1 to TRBJ2-3; a possible D gene is TRBD2 (6 bases). This CDR3 region has 12 residues. V was cut by 3 bases and J by 4 bases, with 8 bases left in between. Germline-derived CDR1 and CDR2 are SQVTM and ANQGSEA. The CDR3 region has the DNA TGCAGCGTTGAGACGGGGGCAGATACGCAGTATTTT. It codes for CSVETGADTQYF.

This chain uses TRBV27 with TRBJ2-2; D ambiguous. The germline CDR1 and CDR2 sequences are MNHEY and SMNVEV (reference sequence). This CDR3 comprises 12 residues. V dropped 3 bases and J dropped 5 bases, with 4 bases sitting between them. This CDR3 is CASSFITGELFF. The CDR3 DNA sequence: TGTGCCAGCAGTTTTATTACCGGGGAGCTGTTTTTT.

The chain links TRBV9 to TRBJ2-3, with D possibly TRBD2 on 6 matching bases. The CDR3 is 14 residues long. Trimming pared 6 bases from V and 4 bases from J, leaving 15 bases between. Per germline, CDR1 SGDLS and CDR2 YYNGEE. The chain's CDR3 is CASTIGGIADTQYF. In DNA form, the CDR3 reads TGTGCCAGCACCATCGGAGGGATCGCAGATACGCAGTATTTT. The entire variable domain, with the rest obtained from reference TRBV9 and TRBJ2-3, is as follows: DSGVTQTPKHLITATGQRVTLRCSPRSGDLSVYWYQQSLDQGLQFLIQYYNGEERAKGNILERFSAQQFPDLHSELNLSSLELGDSALYFCASTIGGIADTQYFGPGTRLTVL.

The chain combines TRBV13 with TRBJ2-2; tentatively, D is TRBD2 (5 bases). V dropped 5 bases and J dropped 2 bases, with 15 bases sitting between them. This CDR3 contains 16 residues. The V gene's germline CDR1 is PRHDT and CDR2 FYEKMQ (reference sequence). The chain's CDR3 is CASSPRWTSNTGELFF. The CDR3 DNA is TGTGCCAGCAGCCCGAGATGGACTTCTAACACCGGGGAGCTGTTTTTT.

The chain recombines TRBV2 with TRBJ1-2; D is possibly TRBD1 (6 bases). From germline, CDR1 is SNHLY and CDR2 FYNNEI. V dropped 5 bases and J dropped 4 bases, with 17 bases sitting between them. This CDR3 contains 15 residues. The CDR3 DNA sequence: TGTGCCAGCAGTCCGGACAGCTACAGTGCCTATGGCTACACCTTC. Its translation: CASSPDSYSAYGYTF.

This sequence joins TRBV5-6 and TRBJ1-6, with 8 bases aligning to TRBD1. The V gene end was trimmed by 4 bases and the J gene end by 1 base; junction bases not matched to a gene: 7. This CDR3 is built from 17 residues. Germline V gives CDR1 SGHDT, CDR2 YYEEEE. CDR3: CASSERQGNSYNSPLHF. The CDR3 region has the DNA TGTGCCAGCAGCGAGAGACAGGGGAATTCCTATAATTCACCCCTCCACTTT.

The rearrangement links TRBV28 to TRBJ1-3, with D tentatively TRBD1 (6 bases). This CDR3 contains 13 residues. Germline lookup yields CDR1 MDHEN and CDR2 SYDVKM. V was shortened by 6 bases and J by 4 bases, with 10 bases between the two germline ends. CDR3 DNA sequence: TGTGCCAGCAGCTCGGGACACGGAAACACCATATATTTT. Translated, it gives CASSSGHGNTIYF.

CDR3 nucleotide sequence: TGTGCCAGCAGCTCCAACGACTTCCGGGGTCCTGAAGCTTTCTTT. Its protein is CASSSNDFRGPEAFF. V usage is TRBV7-3 and J usage is TRBJ1-1; D unclear. The V end lost 4 bases, the J end lost 6 bases, and 18 bases lay between the germline ends. Germline CDR1 reads SGHTA; CDR2 reads FQGTGA. The CDR3 contains 15 residues.

V and J are TRBV28 and TRBJ1-2, with D unresolved. CDR1 is MDHEN, CDR2 SYDVKM, per germline. This CDR3 has 13 residues. Trimming shortened V by 5 bases and J by 8 bases, and 15 bases separated the two germline ends. The CDR3 reads CASSRGNPWGYTF. The DNA of the CDR3 is TGTGCCAGCAGTCGGGGTAACCCTTGGGGCTACACCTTC.

This clone was recorded once. The rearrangement links TRBV7-8 to TRBJ2-7; D is unresolved. The CDR3 is made up of 14 amino acids. CDR1 and CDR2 (germline): SGHVS, FQNEAQ. Deletions cut 5 bases from V and 3 bases from J, with 14 bases between. The CDR3 sequence is CASSIPGGFYEQYF. CDR3 DNA: TGTGCCAGCAGCATCCCCGGCGGCTTCTACGAGCAGTACTTC.